This T cell receptor beta chain was sequenced in a study of T cell responses to AZD1222 COVID-19 vaccine. Study-level results: Clonal diversity may have been underestimated, and the donors were mostly white British, with more females than males.

The CDR3 consists of 14 residues. The V gene's germline CDR1 is LGHDT and CDR2 YNNKEL (reference sequence). V lost 2 bases and J lost 8, with 15 bases in between. Clones were read by immunoSEQ multiplex PCR, and TCRdb kept only the in-frame ones, dropping some. The data contain 120,000 or so clones, 88% of them singletons. This clone was found a few times. The antigen remains undetermined. The sequence derives from an adult in good health. The chain employs TRBV3-1 (or the pseudogene TRBV3-2) and TRBJ1-2; D remains unclear. The material was peripheral blood, obtained on day 0 of AZD1222 vaccination. CDR3 nucleotide sequence: TGTGCCAGCAGCCAACGATCCACCCCCGGGGGCTACACCTTC. Its protein product is CASSQRSTPGGYTF.